The T cell receptor beta chain described here comes from a study of shared clonotypes between healthy human individuals. As to this clone: Its antigen is still unknown.

Memory CD4+ cells were the fraction left after CD45RA+ naive selection. General study findings and limits: Sharing across several donors was seen in around 5% of naive CD4 clonotypes. Non-shared clonotypes had lower generation probabilities than clonotypes shared by all four sorted-subset donors.

Some clones are missing from TCRdb's copy, which holds only in-frame ones; the method was immunoSEQ multiplex PCR. The data show a few million clones, 85% to 95% seen once. The material sequenced was naive CD4+ T cells from PBMCs. Subset of the sample: CD45RA+ positively selected. The sequence derives from a man aged 18 to 30 in good health. Some clones in this sample may be carry-over from other donors' samples.

The CDR3, as DNA: TGTGCCAGCAGTTTGGGGGCAGCCTATCTCCAAGAGACCCAGTACTTC. Translating it yields CASSLGAAYLQETQYF. This chain joins TRBV28 and TRBJ2-5, with D perhaps TRBD1 (6 bases). The V and J ends lost 3 bases and 1 base respectively, with 15 bases between them. CDR1 is MDHEN and CDR2 is SYDVKM in the germline V gene. The CDR3 covers 16 residues.